Below are 30 T cell receptor beta chains sequenced from a single sample in a study of shared clonotypes between healthy human individuals. The table came from immunoSEQ multiplex PCR; TCRdb's copy has only in-frame clones and leaves some out. The repertoire holds more than 2,000,000 clones, with just over 90% as singletons. The material sequenced was naive CD4+ T cells from PBMCs. Subset defined: CD45RA+ positively selected. The receptors shown here come from a young man in good health. Some clones in this sample may be carry-over from other donors' samples.

The chain couples TRBV5-1 to TRBJ2-5, with D uncertain. The CDR3 totals 18 residues. Germline V gene lookup returns CDR1 SGHRS and CDR2 YFSETQ. Between the trimmed V and J ends, which lost 4 bases and 1 base, there was a span of 23 bases. CDR3 bases: TGCGCCAGCAGCCCCCGAGTGAGGTTTGTCGCGATCCAAGAGACCCAGTACTTC. It specifies CASSPRVRFVAIQETQYF.

V gene TRBV2 combines with J gene TRBJ1-4, with TRBD1 as a possible D gene (6 bases). CDR1 SNHLY and CDR2 FYNNEI come from the germline V gene. The CDR3 extends over 17 amino acids. Trimming took 1 base from V and 4 from J, leaving 16 bases between them. The CDR3 sequence: CASSEGHRAGVNEKLFF. The DNA for the CDR3 is TGTGCCAGCAGTGAAGGGCATCGGGCAGGGGTTAATGAAAAACTGTTTTTT. Supplemented by reference TRBV2 and TRBJ1-4, the full variable domain reads EPEVTQTPSHQVTQMGQEVILRCVPISNHLYFYWYRQILGQKVEFLVSFYNNEISEKSEIFDDQFSVERPDGSNFTLKIRSTKLEDSAMYFCASSEGHRAGVNEKLFFGSGTQLSVL.

The chain couples TRBV27 to TRBJ1-5; the D gene is possibly TRBD1 (6 bases). The germline V and J ends were trimmed by 5 bases and 4 bases, with 18 bases remaining between them. This CDR3 contains 16 residues. Germline CDR1 and CDR2: MNHEY and SMNVEV (reference sequence). The CDR3 DNA follows: TGTGCCAGCAGTCCCCGGACAGTGACAAGGAATCAGCCCCAGCATTTT. Translating gives CASSPRTVTRNQPQHF.

The genes are TRBV5-8 and TRBJ1-4; 12 positions agree with TRBD1. Germline CDR1 is SGHTS and CDR2 is YDEGEE. The CDR3 spans 17 residues. After removal of 5 bases from V and 1 base from J, the junction contained 6 bases not matched to a gene. The CDR3 DNA is TGTGCCAGCAGAGAAGGGACAGGGGGCTTAACTAATGAAAAACTGTTTTTT. Encoded protein: CASREGTGGLTNEKLFF.

Only one count was recorded for this clone. The chain couples TRBV7-9 to TRBJ2-3, with 10 bases lining up with TRBD1. V shed 5 bases and J 2 bases; nucleotides not matched to a gene: 10. The CDR3 runs to 17 residues. Germline V gene data show CDR1 as SEHNR and CDR2 as FQNEAQ (reference sequence). The CDR3 bases are TGTGCCAGCAGCCGCACTATGACAGGGGGCTTCACAGATACGCAGTATTTT. Protein sequence: CASSRTMTGGFTDTQYF. The variable domain in full, with the rest retrieved from reference TRBV7-9 and TRBJ2-3, is DTGVSQNPRHKITKRGQNVTFRCDPISEHNRLYWYRQTLGQGPEFLTYFQNEAQLEKSRLLSDRFSAERPKGSFSTLEIQRTEQGDSAMYLCASSRTMTGGFTDTQYFGPGTRLTVL.

This CDR3 reads CASSLGSAGGIYEQYF. The CDR3 DNA is TGTGCCAGCAGCTTAGGCTCGGCAGGGGGTATCTACGAGCAGTACTTC. V and J are TRBV5-8 and TRBJ2-7, with TRBD1 matching over 7 bases. The CDR3 length is 16 residues. Looked up from germline, CDR1 is SGHTS and CDR2 is YDEGEE. Trimming cost V 2 bases and J 3 bases; bases outside gene matches: 11.

V and J are TRBV28 and TRBJ1-5, with 8 nucleotides matching TRBD1. The CDR3 contains 14 residues. With 5 bases clipped from V and 6 bases from J, the junction kept 6 bases outside the gene matches. Germline CDR1 MDHEN, CDR2 SYDVKM. CDR3: CASSPRTGTQPQHF. The CDR3 coding sequence is TGTGCCAGCAGTCCCCGGACAGGGACTCAGCCCCAGCATTTT.

The chain employs TRBV19 and TRBJ2-1, with TRBD2 matching 8 bases. Germline values: CDR1 LNHDA, CDR2 SQIVND (reference sequence). V lost 6 bases, J lost 4 bases, and 5 bases stayed unmatched. The CDR3 contains 14 residues. The CDR3 DNA follows: TGTGCCAGTAGCCGGGCTAGCGGGTACAATGAGCAGTTCTTC. It is translated as CASSRASGYNEQFF.

Details on this clone: The same CDR3 can be traced to other DNA sequences in this sample. The rearrangement joins TRBV15 to TRBJ2-1, with a weak D call TRBD1 (5 bases). Germline CDR1 LNHNV, CDR2 YYDKDF (reference sequence). Between the trimmed V and J ends, which lost 3 bases and 0 bases, there was a span of 9 bases. The CDR3 covers 15 residues. CDR3 in amino acids: CATSRGPSSYNEQFF. CDR3 in DNA: TGTGCCACCAGCAGGGGGCCGAGCTCCTACAATGAGCAGTTCTTC.

The V call is TRBV4-1, the J call TRBJ1-5, with 9 bases matching TRBD1. The CDR3 is 15 amino acids. Germline V gene data show CDR1 as MGHRA and CDR2 as YSYEKL. Germline trimming cut 1 base from V and 4 bases from J; bases unmatched to any gene: 2. CDR3 DNA: TGCGCCAGCAGCCAAGCCGACAGGGGGAATCAGCCCCAGCATTTT. Its translation: CASSQADRGNQPQHF.

The CDR3 sequence is CASQNSRNSNQPQHF. CDR3 nucleotides: TGTGCCAGTCAAAATAGTCGGAATAGCAATCAGCCCCAGCATTTT. J is TRBJ1-5 and V is TRBV2; D not certain. With 9 bases removed from V and 0 bases from J, the gap between germline ends came to 15 bases. Per germline, CDR1 SNHLY and CDR2 FYNNEI. The CDR3 has 15 amino acids.

The V gene is TRBV5-1, the J gene TRBJ2-5, with unresolved D. Trimming removed 0 bases at V and 4 bases at J, with 10 bases between. The CDR3 runs 14 residues. Germline V lookup: CDR1 SGHRS, CDR2 YFSETQ. The CDR3 nucleotides read TGCGCCAGCAGCTTGGCCCCGGCCCTAGAGACCCAGTACTTC. This encodes CASSLAPALETQYF.

Worth noting for this clone: Distinct nucleotide sequences in the sample also encode this CDR3. This chain joins TRBV18 and TRBJ2-7; D possibly matches TRBD1 or TRBD2 (5 bases each). Deletions cut 2 bases from V and 1 base from J, with 9 bases between. The germline gives CDR1 KGHSH, CDR2 LQKENI. CDR3 length equals 14 residues. DNA for the CDR3: TGTGCCAGCTCACCAGGGACGGTTTCCTACGAGCAGTACTTC. Translation gives CASSPGTVSYEQYF. The variable domain in full, with the rest retrieved from reference TRBV18 and TRBJ2-7, is NAGVMQNPRHLVRRRGQEARLRCSPMKGHSHVYWYRQLPEEGLKFMVYLQKENIIDESGMPKERFSAEFPKEGPSILRIQQVVRGDSAAYFCASSPGTVSYEQYFGPGTRLTVT.

The J gene is TRBJ1-2, the V gene TRBV6-6; tentatively, D is TRBD1 (6 bases). The V gene lost 2 bases and the J gene lost 7 bases, with 11 bases spanning the gap. Per germline, CDR1 MNHNY and CDR2 SVGAGI (reference sequence). The CDR3 totals 13 residues. The CDR3 DNA follows: TGTGCCAGCAGTTACGCGGGGGGCTCTGGCTACACCTTC. Protein: CASSYAGGSGYTF.

The chain joins TRBV5-1 to TRBJ2-7; D may be TRBD2 (5 bases). V lost 4 bases and J 6 bases, leaving 20 bases between the germline ends. Germline CDR1 is SGHRS and CDR2 is YFSETQ. This CDR3 is 15 amino acids long. CDR3 amino acids: CASSPLAGITSEQYF. In DNA form, the CDR3 reads TGCGCCAGCAGCCCGCTCGCCGGGATAACGTCCGAGCAGTACTTC. Full variable domain (outside the CDR3, taken from reference TRBV5-1 and TRBJ2-7): KAGVTQTPRYLIKTRGQQVTLSCSPISGHRSVSWYQQTPGQGLQFLFEYFSETQRNKGNFPGRFSGRQFSNSRSEMNVSTLELGDSALYLCASSPLAGITSEQYFGPGTRLTVT.

The chain is built from TRBV18 and TRBJ1-1; TRBD1 matches 7 bases. V dropped 5 bases and J dropped 1; count of bases not matched to a gene: 4. Looked up from germline, CDR1 is KGHSH and CDR2 is LQKENI. The CDR3 sequence is 14 residues long. The CDR3 here is CASSTGQPNTEAFF. The CDR3 bases are TGTGCCAGCTCAACGGGACAGCCGAACACTGAAGCTTTCTTT.

J is TRBJ2-7 and V is TRBV5-1; TRBD1 matches 9 bases. This CDR3 contains 16 residues. Germline CDR1 reads SGHRS; CDR2 reads YFSETQ. After removal of 4 bases from V and 0 bases from J, the junction contained 8 bases not matched to a gene. CDR3 DNA: TGCGCCAGCAGCGAATCCGGGACAGGGAGCTCCTACGAGCAGTACTTC. It specifies CASSESGTGSSYEQYF.

The chain has TRBV7-3 and TRBJ2-1; the match to TRBD2 covers 9 bases. Per the germline V gene, CDR1 is SGHTA and CDR2 is FQGTGA. The CDR3 consists of 15 residues. V trimming: 8 bases; J trimming: 8 bases; junction bases outside the gene matches: 13. The CDR3 is CASHSGLAGRDEQFF. DNA for the CDR3: TGTGCCAGCCACAGCGGGCTAGCGGGAAGGGATGAGCAGTTCTTC.

Turning to this clone: Other nucleotide sequences in the sample specify the same CDR3. The gene calls are TRBV18 and TRBJ2-3; no clear D. The ends were cut back, 2 bases at V and 6 bases at J, with 3 bases in the middle. The CDR3 has 11 residues. Looked up from germline, CDR1 is KGHSH and CDR2 is LQKENI. CDR3 coding DNA: TGTGCCAGCTCACCAACGGATACGCAGTATTTT. It translates to CASSPTDTQYF.

About this clone itself: This sample also contains other DNA sequences that code for the same CDR3. This chain joins TRBV5-1 and TRBJ2-5; TRBD1 aligns across 8 bases. This CDR3 has 14 residues. Germline CDR1 reads SGHRS; CDR2 reads YFSETQ. After removal of 3 bases from V and 3 bases from J, the junction contained 4 bases not matched to a gene. CDR3 nucleotide sequence: TGCGCCAGCAGCTCTGGACAGGGTAAAGAGACCCAGTACTTC. Amino acids: CASSSGQGKETQYF.

This chain connects TRBV7-6 to TRBJ2-2; TRBD1 aligns across 8 bases. Germline trimming cut 6 bases from V and 6 bases from J; bases unmatched to any gene: 6. Germline CDR1 SGHVS, CDR2 FNYEAQ. This CDR3 is 14 amino acids long. DNA for the CDR3: TGTGCCAGCAGGGGACAGGCTGGGCCCGGGGAGCTGTTTTTT. Translating it yields CASRGQAGPGELFF.

Note on this clone: Other DNA sequences of this sample code for an identical CDR3. The chain recombines TRBV6-5 with TRBJ2-7; 13 bases fit TRBD2. Germline V gene sequence: CDR1 MNHEY, CDR2 SVGAGI. V was pared by 6 bases and J by 4 bases, with 6 bases of the junction left unmatched. This CDR3 spans 15 amino acids. Written as DNA, the CDR3 is TGTGCCAGCAGCACCGGGACTAGCGGGACGTACGAGCAGTACTTC. Encoded protein: CASSTGTSGTYEQYF.

The rearrangement joins TRBV5-1 to TRBJ2-7; possible D gene TRBD1, 6 bases. V was trimmed by 0 bases and J by 5 bases, leaving 15 bases between them. Germline loops: CDR1 SGHRS, CDR2 YFSETQ. CDR3 length: 15 residues. CDR3 sequence reads: CASSLAPQGSDEQYF. The CDR3 DNA sequence: TGCGCCAGCAGCTTGGCCCCACAGGGCAGCGACGAGCAGTACTTC.

The V call is TRBV28, the J call TRBJ2-5; D is unresolved. The CDR3 extends over 11 amino acids. In germline, CDR1 is MDHEN, CDR2 SYDVKM. With 2 bases removed from V and 8 bases from J, the gap between germline ends came to 6 bases. This CDR3 is CASSLETTQYF. CDR3 in DNA: TGTGCCAGCAGTTTAGAGACTACCCAGTACTTC.

The chain employs TRBV19 and TRBJ1-2; D not certain. Germline lookup yields CDR1 LNHDA and CDR2 SQIVND (reference sequence). The CDR3 is made up of 17 amino acids. V dropped 3 bases and J dropped 5 bases, with 22 bases sitting between them. The CDR3 sequence is CASSITGPGGRMYGYTF. The CDR3 coding sequence is TGTGCCAGTAGTATTACGGGTCCGGGCGGCCGGATGTATGGCTACACCTTC.

V gene TRBV7-3 combines with J gene TRBJ1-1; possibly TRBD1 for D (5 bases). Germline CDR1 SGHTA, CDR2 FQGTGA. V gave up 5 bases and J gave up 4 bases, with 11 bases separating them. This CDR3 comprises 13 residues. CDR3 sequence reads: CASSTGGSTEAFF. CDR3 in DNA: TGTGCCAGCAGCACCGGGGGGTCCACTGAAGCTTTCTTT.

The CDR3 loop is CASISGGRGQPQHF. As DNA, the CDR3 is TGTGCCAGTATCAGCGGGGGGCGAGGTCAGCCCCAGCATTTT. V is TRBV19 and J is TRBJ1-5; perhaps TRBD1 as D (6 bases). Germline V gives CDR1 LNHDA, CDR2 SQIVND (reference sequence). The CDR3 runs to 14 residues. V lost 7 bases to trimming and J lost 6 bases, with 16 bases between them.

The chain is built from TRBV9 and TRBJ2-7; the match to TRBD1 covers 11 bases. The V segment lost 0 bases and the J segment 6 bases; nucleotides outside the gene matches: 5. CDR1 and CDR2 (germline): SGDLS, YYNGEE. The CDR3 sequence is 15 residues long. The DNA for the CDR3 is TGTGCCAGCAGCGTAGACCGGACAGGGGGCTTCGAGCAGTACTTC. Its translation is CASSVDRTGGFEQYF.

This clone was seen only once. The rearrangement links TRBV19 to TRBJ1-2; 7 bases map to TRBD1. CDR3 size: 13 residues. Trimming cost V 6 bases and J 8 bases; bases outside gene matches: 9. Germline V gene lookup returns CDR1 LNHDA and CDR2 SQIVND (reference sequence). The CDR3 region is CASRGRGDRGYTF. DNA of the CDR3: TGTGCCAGTAGGGGCCGGGGGGACAGAGGCTACACCTTC.

This sequence joins TRBV20-1 and TRBJ1-1; tentative D call: TRBD1 (5 bases). This CDR3 has 11 residues. With 5 bases removed from V and 11 bases from J, the gap between germline ends came to 15 bases. Germline values: CDR1 DFQATT, CDR2 SNEGSKA (reference sequence). Here the CDR3 DNA reads TGCAGTGCTCGAGTCGGGACTGGGGCTTTCTTT. Encoded protein: CSARVGTGAFF.